The source of this TCR beta chain is a study of blood T cells in healthy people across ages. Germline loops: CDR1 SEHNR, CDR2 FQNEAQ (reference sequence). This CDR3 spans 14 amino acids. Trimming took off 3 bases at V and 3 bases at J, with 12 bases between the two ends. PCR was performed a second time for roughly 7 to 11 cycles using a sample-barcoded 5' primer and a J-beta primer mix. MiXCR, applied by TCRdb to the 5' RACE reads, yields one record per CDR3 protein. The sample contains around 2 million distinct CDR3 sequences, 35% to 50% of which appear only once. This clonotype was found a few times.

The rearrangement uses TRBV7-9 and TRBJ2-7; D is undetermined. Material for sequencing was blood. This TCR came from a human donor in good health. The CDR3 nucleotides are TGTGCCAGCAGCTTCGGCAGAAACGGCTACGAGCAGTACTTC. Translated, it gives CASSFGRNGYEQYF.